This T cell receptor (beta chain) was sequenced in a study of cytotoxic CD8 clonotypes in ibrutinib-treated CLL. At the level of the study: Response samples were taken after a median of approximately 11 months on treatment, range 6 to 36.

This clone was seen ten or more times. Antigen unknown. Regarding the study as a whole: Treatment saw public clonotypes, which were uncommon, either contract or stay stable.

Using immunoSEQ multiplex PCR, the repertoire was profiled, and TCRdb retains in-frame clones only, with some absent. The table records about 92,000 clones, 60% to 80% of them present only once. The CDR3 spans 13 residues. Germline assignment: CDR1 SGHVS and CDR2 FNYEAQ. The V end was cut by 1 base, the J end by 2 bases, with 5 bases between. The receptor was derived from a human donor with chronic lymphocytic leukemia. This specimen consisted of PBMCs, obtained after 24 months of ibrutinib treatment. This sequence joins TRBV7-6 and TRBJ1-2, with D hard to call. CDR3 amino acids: CASSLDGNYGYTF. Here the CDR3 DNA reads TGTGCCAGCAGCTTAGACGGGAACTATGGCTACACCTTC.